This paragraph covers one TCR beta chain sequence. Its antigen is currently unknown. The entry originates in a study of T cell responses to AZD1222 COVID-19 vaccine. CDR1 and CDR2 (germline): SGHAT, FQNNGV. The CDR3 is 14 amino acids. Trimming took 8 bases from V and 0 from J, leaving 11 bases between them. Method: immunoSEQ multiplex PCR; TCRdb's copy keeps in-frame clones and lacks some. Among nearly 110,000 clones listed, 87% were seen once. General observations from the study: Most donors were white British, females outnumbered males, and clonal diversity was possibly underestimated. Unmutated regions of variants are reportedly targeted by nearly half of spike-specific TCRs.

This receptor was taken from an adult who received the AZD1222 COVID-19 vaccine. The chain carries TRBV11-2 and TRBJ2-1; D remains ambiguous. Specimen: peripheral blood, collected 28 days after the second AZD1222 dose. CDR3 nucleotide sequence: TGTGCCAGCCGATCTATAAGCTCCTACAATGAGCAGTTCTTC. Its protein product is CASRSISSYNEQFF.